Listed below are T cell receptor beta chains from one sample, sequenced in a study of T cell repertoires in urothelial bladder cancer. Here immunoSEQ multiplex PCR was the method, and the copy in TCRdb shows in-frame clones only, minus some. Of 9,000 to 13,000 clones listed, 68% were seen once; the top ten hold less than 9%. Sequencing was done on a sample of tumor-infiltrating cells from bladder cancer. The receptors derive from a human donor with a benign inflammatory bladder lesion. The CDR3 runs from the conserved cysteine through the conserved F or W. A D gene is named only where the DNA matches it firmly. Size tells how often a clone was seen (once, few, many) or the class of an expanded clone, and some rows leave it out.

>NA|TRBJ2-1|TRBV4-1|TRBD2
CASSLSGGANEQFF
TGCGCCAGCAGCCTTAGCGGGGGGGCGAATGAGCAGTTCTTC
>NA|TRBJ2-5|TRBV6-5|TRBD1
CASGAGTAQETQYF
TGTGCCAGCGGGGCCGGGACAGCCCAAGAGACCCAGTACTTC
>few|TRBJ1-5|TRBV6-1|NA
CASSAKGNQPQHF
TGTGCCAGCAGTGCGAAGGGAAATCAGCCCCAGCATTTT
>few|TRBJ2-5|TRBV9|NA
CASSVKGVEETQYF
TGTGCCAGCAGCGTAAAGGGGGTTGAGGAGACCCAGTACTTC
>medium-sized|TRBJ2-1|TRBV19|TRBD1
CASSRRQGSYNEQFF
TGTGCCAGTAGTAGAAGACAGGGTAGTTACAATGAGCAGTTCTTC
>NA|TRBJ1-5|TRBV25-1|NA
CASSAGGYSNQPQHF
TGTGCCAGCAGTGCGGGAGGGTATAGCAATCAGCCCCAGCATTTT
>NA|TRBJ2-1|TRBV5-1|NA
CASTPGGGGSYNEQFF
TGCGCCAGCACCCCGGGGGGAGGGGGCTCCTACAATGAGCAGTTCTTC
>few|TRBJ1-3|TRBV5-1|NA
CASSSTFMDSSSGNTIYF
TGCGCCAGCAGCTCTACCTTTATGGACAGCTCGTCTGGAAACACCATATATTTT
>few|TRBJ2-7|TRBV7-2|NA
CASSLEVGGAYEQYF
TGTGCCAGCAGCTTAGAGGTGGGGGGAGCCTACGAGCAGTACTTC
>NA|TRBJ2-1|TRBV7-4|TRBD1
CASSSGGQGANYNEQFF
TGTGCCAGCAGCTCTGGAGGACAGGGCGCGAACTACAATGAGCAGTTCTTC
>NA|TRBJ2-3|TRBV5-1|NA
CASSLLVGADTQYF
TGCGCCAGCAGCTTGCTAGTAGGAGCAGATACGCAGTATTTT
>NA|TRBJ1-1|TRBV4-1|NA
CASSPTVNTEAFF
TGCGCCAGCAGCCCCACAGTGAACACTGAAGCTTTCTTT
>NA|TRBJ1-4|TRBV30|NA
CAWSGGAREKLFF
TGTGCCTGGAGCGGAGGGGCCAGGGAAAAACTGTTTTTT
>NA|TRBJ2-4|TRBV6-1|TRBD1
CASSEAGGQNIQYF
TGTGCCAGCAGTGAGGCAGGGGGCCAAAACATTCAGTACTTC
>NA|TRBJ1-3|TRBV9|TRBD1
CASSKGGSGNTIYF
TGTGCCAGCAGTAAAGGGGGCTCCGGAAACACCATATATTTT
>NA|TRBJ2-3|TRBV18|NA
CASSPPTGDTQYF
TGTGCCAGCTCACCACCGACGGGAGATACGCAGTATTTT
>NA|TRBJ2-2|TRBV7-3|NA
CASSLYRTGELFF
TGTGCCAGCAGCCTATATAGGACCGGGGAGCTGTTTTTT
>NA|TRBJ2-3|TRBV25-1|NA
CASSGTGNTQYF
TGTGCCAGCAGTGGAACAGGGAATACGCAGTATTTT
>NA|TRBJ2-4|TRBV9|NA
CASPPGGPTSKNIQYF
TGTGCCAGCCCACCCGGTGGTCCGACTTCCAAAAACATTCAGTACTTC
>NA|TRBJ1-2|TRBV13|NA
CASSLDNNYGYTF
TGTGCCAGCAGCCTCGACAACAACTATGGCTACACCTTC
>NA|TRBJ2-1|TRBV15|NA
CATSRDLWGGGEQFF
TGTGCCACCAGCAGAGATCTGTGGGGGGGCGGTGAGCAGTTCTTC
>few|TRBJ2-5|TRBV19|NA
CASTRDGETQYF
TGTGCCAGTACCAGGGACGGAGAGACCCAGTACTTC
>NA|TRBJ1-1|TRBV25-1|TRBD1
CASSVRGQDTEAFF
TGTGCCAGCAGTGTCAGGGGGCAGGACACTGAAGCTTTCTTT
>NA|TRBJ1-5|TRBV6-1|NA
CASSEAGGRPQHF
TGTGCCAGCAGTGAAGCAGGGGGAAGGCCCCAGCATTTT
>NA|TRBJ2-1|TRBV5-1|TRBD2
CASSLAAGGTYNEQFF
TGCGCCAGCAGCTTGGCAGCGGGGGGGACGTACAATGAGCAGTTCTTC
>NA|TRBJ2-1|TRBV29-1|NA
CSVGGSYNEQFF
TGCAGCGTTGGGGGCTCCTACAATGAGCAGTTCTTC
>NA|TRBJ1-2|TRBV5-1|NA
CASSLDSYGYTF
TGCGCCAGCAGCTTAGACAGCTATGGCTACACCTTC
>NA|TRBJ2-3|TRBV6-1|NA
CASSEGDTQYF
TGTGCCAGCAGTGAAGGTGATACGCAGTATTTT
>NA|TRBJ2-5|TRBV7-6|TRBD1
CASSLTGDQETQYF
TGTGCCAGCAGCTTGACAGGGGACCAAGAGACCCAGTACTTC
>NA|TRBJ1-6|TRBV2|NA
CASRTGQNNSPLHF
TGTGCCAGCAGAACCGGACAGAATAATTCACCCCTCCACTTT
>NA|TRBJ2-7|TRBV6-1|NA
CASSATGIIYEQYF
TGTGCCAGCAGTGCCACAGGGATTATTTACGAGCAGTACTTC
>NA|TRBJ2-3|TRBV9|NA
CASSAGDTQYF
TGTGCCAGCAGCGCGGGGGATACGCAGTATTTT
>NA|TRBJ2-2|TRBV2|TRBD1
CASSEWTGDTGELFF
TGTGCCAGCAGTGAATGGACAGGGGACACCGGGGAGCTGTTTTTT
>NA|TRBJ1-3|TRBV30|NA
CAWSTGGTTIYF
TGTGCCTGGAGTACTGGGGGCACCACCATATATTTT
>few|TRBJ1-1|TRBV5-1|NA
CASKEGPMNTEAFF
TGCGCCAGCAAAGAGGGCCCAATGAACACTGAAGCTTTCTTT
>NA|TRBJ2-2|TRBV10-3|NA
CASQGGNTGELFF
TGTGCCTCGCAGGGGGGGAACACCGGGGAGCTGTTTTTT
>NA|TRBJ1-2|TRBV6-1|TRBD1
CASSVTGTGEVGYTF
TGTGCCAGCAGTGTTACCGGGACAGGCGAGGTTGGCTACACCTTC
>NA|TRBJ1-5|TRBV27|NA
CASSNKNQPQHF
TGTGCCAGCAGTAACAAAAATCAGCCCCAGCATTTT
>NA|TRBJ2-7|TRBV11-2|TRBD2
CASSWGGGSYEQYF
TGTGCCAGCAGCTGGGGCGGGGGAAGCTACGAGCAGTACTTC
>NA|TRBJ1-1|TRBV5-1|NA
CASSSNGGRTEAFF
TGCGCCAGCAGCTCAAATGGAGGACGCACTGAAGCTTTCTTT
>NA|TRBJ2-7|TRBV7-3|TRBD2
CASSPNGGATYEQYF
TGTGCCAGCAGCCCGAACGGGGGGGCCACCTACGAGCAGTACTTC
>NA|TRBJ2-1|TRBV27|TRBD1
CASSLGQGARSEQFF
TGTGCCAGCAGTCTGGGACAGGGGGCGCGTAGTGAGCAGTTCTTC
>NA|TRBJ1-4|TRBV11-2|NA
CASSRQDSTNEKLFF
TGTGCCAGCAGCCGACAGGACTCAACTAATGAAAAACTGTTTTTT
>NA|TRBJ2-1|TRBV10-1|TRBD2
CASSDQGLAGERTEQFF
TGCGCCAGCAGTGATCAGGGACTAGCGGGGGAAAGGACTGAGCAGTTCTTC
>medium-sized|TRBJ2-3|TRBV6-4|TRBD2
CASSDSSGGATDTQYF
TGTGCCAGCAGTGACTCTAGCGGGGGGGCGACAGATACGCAGTATTTT
>NA|TRBJ2-5|TRBV7-9|NA
CASSTGLAQYF
TGTGCCAGCAGCACAGGACTGGCCCAGTACTTC
>once|TRBJ2-1|TRBV19|TRBD2
CASSSSGGDLSEQFF
TGTGCCAGTAGTAGTAGCGGGGGGGATTTGAGTGAGCAGTTCTTC
>NA|TRBJ2-3|TRBV11-3|TRBD2
CASSFSGGRTQYF
TGTGCCAGCAGCTTCTCGGGAGGGCGGACGCAGTATTTT
>NA|TRBJ2-3|TRBV6-5|TRBD2
CASSYSSTSGGAQYF
TGTGCCAGCAGTTACTCATCGACTAGCGGGGGGGCGCAGTATTTT
>NA|TRBJ2-7|TRBV6-1|TRBD1
CASRGGGQGLYEQYF
TGTGCCAGCAGAGGGGGTGGACAGGGACTCTACGAGCAGTACTTC
>few|TRBJ2-1|TRBV5-6|NA
CASQGTLLHNEQFF
TGTGCCAGCCAGGGGACGCTGTTACACAATGAGCAGTTCTTC
>NA|TRBJ1-2|TRBV10-1|TRBD1
CASRNFGQGSIYYGYTF
TGCGCCAGCAGAAACTTCGGACAGGGCTCCATTTACTATGGCTACACCTTC
>few|TRBJ1-1|TRBV10-3|NA
CAISEPSLNTEAFF
TGTGCCATCAGTGAGCCCTCGTTGAACACTGAAGCTTTCTTT
>medium-sized|TRBJ1-6|TRBV7-9|NA
CASSLLGLYNSPLHF
TGTGCCAGCAGCTTATTAGGGTTGTATAATTCACCCCTCCACTTT
>NA|TRBJ2-3|TRBV5-6|NA
CASIADMGRTDTQYF
TGTGCCAGCATCGCAGATATGGGCCGCACAGATACGCAGTATTTT
>NA|TRBJ2-3|TRBV5-1|NA
CASSLVGDSTDTQYF
TGCGCCAGCAGCTTGGTGGGGGATAGCACAGATACGCAGTATTTT
>NA|TRBJ1-6|TRBV6-5|NA
CASSYRDSPLHF
TGTGCCAGCAGTTACAGGGACTCACCCCTCCACTTT
>few|TRBJ1-1|TRBV6-1|NA
CASSDHGVEDTEAFF
TGTGCCAGCAGTGATCATGGGGTGGAGGACACTGAAGCTTTCTTT
>NA|TRBJ1-4|TRBV5-1|NA
CASSLVALGGSGEKLFF
TGCGCCAGCAGCTTGGTGGCCCTCGGGGGCTCTGGTGAAAAACTGTTTTTT